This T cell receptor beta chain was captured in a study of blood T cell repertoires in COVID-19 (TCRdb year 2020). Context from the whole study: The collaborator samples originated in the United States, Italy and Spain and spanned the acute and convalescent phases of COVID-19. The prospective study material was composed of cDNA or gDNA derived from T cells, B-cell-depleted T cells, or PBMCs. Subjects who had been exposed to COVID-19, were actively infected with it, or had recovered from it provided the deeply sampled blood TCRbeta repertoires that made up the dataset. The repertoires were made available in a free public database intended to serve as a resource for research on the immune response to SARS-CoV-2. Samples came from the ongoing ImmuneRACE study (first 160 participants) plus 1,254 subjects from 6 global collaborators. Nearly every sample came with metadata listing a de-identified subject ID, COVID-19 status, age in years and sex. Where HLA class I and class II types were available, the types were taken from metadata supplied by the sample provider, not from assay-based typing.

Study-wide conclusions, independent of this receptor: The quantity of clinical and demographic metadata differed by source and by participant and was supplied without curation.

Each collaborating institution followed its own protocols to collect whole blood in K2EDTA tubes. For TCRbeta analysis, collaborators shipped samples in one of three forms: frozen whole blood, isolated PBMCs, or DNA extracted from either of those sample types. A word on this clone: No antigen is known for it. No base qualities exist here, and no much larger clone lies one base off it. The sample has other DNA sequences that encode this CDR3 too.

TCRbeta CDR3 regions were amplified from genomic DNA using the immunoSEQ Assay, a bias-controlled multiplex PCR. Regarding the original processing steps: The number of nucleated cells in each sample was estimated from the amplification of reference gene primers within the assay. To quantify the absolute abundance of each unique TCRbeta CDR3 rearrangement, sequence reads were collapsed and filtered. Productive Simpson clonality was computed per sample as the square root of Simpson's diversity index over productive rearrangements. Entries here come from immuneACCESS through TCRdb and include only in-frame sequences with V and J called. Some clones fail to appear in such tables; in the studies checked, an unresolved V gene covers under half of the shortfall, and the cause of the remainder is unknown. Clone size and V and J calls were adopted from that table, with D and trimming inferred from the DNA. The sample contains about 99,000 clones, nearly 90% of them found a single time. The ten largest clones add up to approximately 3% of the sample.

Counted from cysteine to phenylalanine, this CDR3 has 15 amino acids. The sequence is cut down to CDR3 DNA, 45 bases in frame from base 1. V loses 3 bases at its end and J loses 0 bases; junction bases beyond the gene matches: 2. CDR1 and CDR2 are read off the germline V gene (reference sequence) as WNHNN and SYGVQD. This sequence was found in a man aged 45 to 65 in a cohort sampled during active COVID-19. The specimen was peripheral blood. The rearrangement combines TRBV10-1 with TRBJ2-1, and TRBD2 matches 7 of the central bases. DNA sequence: TGCGCCAGCAGTGAAGCGGGGAGCTCCTACAATGAGCAGTTCTTC. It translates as CASSEAGSSYNEQFF.